This TCR beta chain was sequenced in a study of T cell repertoires in cytomegalovirus infection. Study-level background: Indicated by public TCR beta signatures were CMV infection and matching HLA type.

The table lists this clonotype with many counts. The target antigen is unknown. Findings and caveats of the study: The response measured ex vivo was dominated by TCR beta clonotypes (HLA-C-restricted and CMV-specific). Carriers of CMV and the relevant HLA type were discriminated by public TCR beta frequency.

TCRdb ran MiXCR on the reads and lists one entry per CDR3 protein. The table lists about 260,000 distinct CDR3 sequences, roughly 10% of them singletons. Trimming left V 0 bases short and J 4 bases short, with 12 bases between. CDR1 is MNHEY and CDR2 is SVGAGI in the germline V gene. The length of the CDR3 is 15 residues. V is TRBV6-5 and J is TRBJ1-1; D is ambiguous. The sample comprised PBMCs. The clonotype comes from a human donor in good health (CMV status not recorded). Some clones in this sample may be carry-over from other donors' samples. This CDR3 is CASSYSMSRGTEAFF. The DNA for the CDR3 is TGTGCCAGCAGTTACTCGATGTCTCGGGGCACTGAAGCTTTCTTT.